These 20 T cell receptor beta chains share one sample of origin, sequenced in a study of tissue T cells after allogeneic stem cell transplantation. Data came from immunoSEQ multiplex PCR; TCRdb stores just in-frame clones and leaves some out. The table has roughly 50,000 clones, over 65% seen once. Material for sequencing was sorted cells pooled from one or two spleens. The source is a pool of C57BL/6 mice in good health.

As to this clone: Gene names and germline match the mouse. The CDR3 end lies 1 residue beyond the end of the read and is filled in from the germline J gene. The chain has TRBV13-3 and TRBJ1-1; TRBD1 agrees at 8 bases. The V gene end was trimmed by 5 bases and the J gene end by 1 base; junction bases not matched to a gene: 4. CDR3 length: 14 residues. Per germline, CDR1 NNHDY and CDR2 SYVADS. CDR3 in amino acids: CASSLGQGNTEVFF. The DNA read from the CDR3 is TGTGCCAGCAGCCTCGGACAGGGGAACACAGAAGTCTTC.

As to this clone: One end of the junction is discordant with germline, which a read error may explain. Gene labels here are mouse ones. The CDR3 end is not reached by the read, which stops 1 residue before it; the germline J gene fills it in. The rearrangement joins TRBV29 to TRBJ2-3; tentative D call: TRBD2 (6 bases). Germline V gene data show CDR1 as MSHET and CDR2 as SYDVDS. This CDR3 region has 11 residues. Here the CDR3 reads CRGTSAETLYF. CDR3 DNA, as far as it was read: TGCCGGGGGACTAGTGCAGAAACGCTGTAT.

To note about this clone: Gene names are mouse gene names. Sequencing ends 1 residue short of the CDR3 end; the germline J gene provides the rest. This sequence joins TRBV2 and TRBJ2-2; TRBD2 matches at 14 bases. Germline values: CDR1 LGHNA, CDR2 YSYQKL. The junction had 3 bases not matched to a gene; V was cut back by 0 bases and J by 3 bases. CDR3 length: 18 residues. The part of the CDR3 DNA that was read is TGTGCCAGCAGCCAAGAGGGGACTGGGGGGGCGGACACCGGGCAGCTCTAC. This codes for CASSQEGTGGADTGQLY. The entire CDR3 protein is CASSQEGTGGADTGQLYF. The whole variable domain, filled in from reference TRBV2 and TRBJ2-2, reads DPKIIQKPKYLVAVTGSEKILICEQYLGHNAMYWYRQSAKKPLEFMFSYSYQKLMDNQTASSRFQPQSSKKNHLDLQITALKPDDSATYFCASSQEGTGGADTGQLYFGEGSKLTVL.

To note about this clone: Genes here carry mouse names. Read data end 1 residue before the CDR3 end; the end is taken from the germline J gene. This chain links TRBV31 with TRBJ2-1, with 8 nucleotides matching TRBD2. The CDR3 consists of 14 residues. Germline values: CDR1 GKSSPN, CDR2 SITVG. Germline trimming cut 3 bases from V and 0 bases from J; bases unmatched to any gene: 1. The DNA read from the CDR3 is TGTGCCTGGAGCACTGGGGGTAACTATGCTGAGCAGTTC. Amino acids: CAWSTGGNYAEQF. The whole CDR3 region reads CAWSTGGNYAEQFF.

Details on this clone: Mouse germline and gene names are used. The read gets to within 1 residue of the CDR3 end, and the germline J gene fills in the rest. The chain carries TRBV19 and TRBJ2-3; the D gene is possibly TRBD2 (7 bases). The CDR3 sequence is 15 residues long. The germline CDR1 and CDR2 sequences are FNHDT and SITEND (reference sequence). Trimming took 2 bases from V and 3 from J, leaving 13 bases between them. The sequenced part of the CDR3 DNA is TGTGCCAGCAGTATTCGGGGGGCGCGAGCAGAAACGCTGTAT. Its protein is CASSIRGARAETLY. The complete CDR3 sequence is CASSIRGARAETLYF.

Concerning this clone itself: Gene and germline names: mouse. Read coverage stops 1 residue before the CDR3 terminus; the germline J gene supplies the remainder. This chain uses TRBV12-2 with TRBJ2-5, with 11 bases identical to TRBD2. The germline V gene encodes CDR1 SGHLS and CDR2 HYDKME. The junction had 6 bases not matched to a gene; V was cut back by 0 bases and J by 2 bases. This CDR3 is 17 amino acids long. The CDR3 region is CASSLNWGGAGQDTQYF. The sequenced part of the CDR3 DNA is TGTGCCAGCTCTCTCAACTGGGGGGGCGCGGGCCAAGACACCCAGTAC.

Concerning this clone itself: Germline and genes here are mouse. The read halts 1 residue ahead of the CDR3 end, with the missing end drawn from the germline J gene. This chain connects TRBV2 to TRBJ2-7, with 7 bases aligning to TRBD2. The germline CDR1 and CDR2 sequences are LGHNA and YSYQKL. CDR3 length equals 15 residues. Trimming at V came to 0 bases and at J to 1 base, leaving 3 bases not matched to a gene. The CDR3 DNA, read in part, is TGTGCCAGCAGCCAAGATCCTGGGGGTTCCTATGAACAGTAC. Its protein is CASSQDPGGSYEQY. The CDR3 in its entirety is CASSQDPGGSYEQYF.

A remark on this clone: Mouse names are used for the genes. CDR3 DNA, as far as it was read: TGTGCCAGCAGTAGCCAAACAGAAGTCTTC. It specifies CASSSQTEVF. The entire CDR3 reads CASSSQTEVFF. The V and J genes are TRBV19 and TRBJ1-1; no firm D call. The read ends 1 residue shy of where the CDR3 ends; the end is completed using the germline J gene. Germline CDR1 reads FNHDT; CDR2 reads SITEND (reference sequence). Deletions cut 3 bases from V and 5 bases from J, with 5 bases between. The CDR3 loop spans 11 amino acids.

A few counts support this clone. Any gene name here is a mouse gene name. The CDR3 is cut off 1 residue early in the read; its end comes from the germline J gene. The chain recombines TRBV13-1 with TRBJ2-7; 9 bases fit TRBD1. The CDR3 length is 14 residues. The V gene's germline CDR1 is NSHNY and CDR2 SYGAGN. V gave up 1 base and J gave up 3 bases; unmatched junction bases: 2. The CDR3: CASSDPGQGYEQYF. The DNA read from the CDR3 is TGTGCCAGCAGTGATCCGGGACAGGGCTATGAACAGTAC.

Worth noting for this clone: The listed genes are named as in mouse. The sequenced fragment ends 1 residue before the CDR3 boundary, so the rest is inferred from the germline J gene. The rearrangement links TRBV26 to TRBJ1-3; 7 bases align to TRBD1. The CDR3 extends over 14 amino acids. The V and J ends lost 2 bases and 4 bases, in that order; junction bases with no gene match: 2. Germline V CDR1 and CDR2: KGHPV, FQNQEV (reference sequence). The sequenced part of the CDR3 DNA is TGTGCCAGCAGTCTGAGGGGGCGAGGAAATACGCTCTAT. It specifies CASSLRGRGNTLY. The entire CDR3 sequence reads CASSLRGRGNTLYF. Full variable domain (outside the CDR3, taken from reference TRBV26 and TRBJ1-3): NSKVIQTPRYLVKGQGQKAKMRCIPEKGHPVVFWYQQNKNNEFKFLINFQNQEVLQQIDMTEKRFSAECPSNSPCSLEIQSSEAGDSALYLCASSLRGRGNTLYFGEGSRLIVV.

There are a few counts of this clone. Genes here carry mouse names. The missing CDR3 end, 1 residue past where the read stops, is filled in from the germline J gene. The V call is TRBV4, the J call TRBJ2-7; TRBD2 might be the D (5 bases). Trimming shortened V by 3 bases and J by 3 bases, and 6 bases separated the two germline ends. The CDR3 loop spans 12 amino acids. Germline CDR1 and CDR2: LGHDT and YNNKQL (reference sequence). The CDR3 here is CASSYWDYEQYF. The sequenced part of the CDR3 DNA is TGTGCCAGCAGCTACTGGGACTATGAACAGTAC.

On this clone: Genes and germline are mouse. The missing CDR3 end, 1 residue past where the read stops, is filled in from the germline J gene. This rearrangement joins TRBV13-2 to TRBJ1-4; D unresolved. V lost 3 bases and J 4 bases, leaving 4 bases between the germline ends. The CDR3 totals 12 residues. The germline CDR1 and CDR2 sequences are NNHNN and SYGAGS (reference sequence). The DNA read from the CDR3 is TGTGCCAGCGGTGCCAACAACGAAAGATTATTT. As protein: CASGANNERLF. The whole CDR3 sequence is CASGANNERLFF.

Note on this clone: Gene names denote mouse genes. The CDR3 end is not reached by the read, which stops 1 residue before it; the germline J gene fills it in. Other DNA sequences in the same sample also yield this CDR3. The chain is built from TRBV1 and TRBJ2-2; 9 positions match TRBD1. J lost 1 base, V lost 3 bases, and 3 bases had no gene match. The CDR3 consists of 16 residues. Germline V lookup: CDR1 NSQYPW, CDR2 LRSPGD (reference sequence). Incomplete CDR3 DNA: TGCACCTGCAGTGCCCCGGGACAGGGAAACACCGGGCAGCTCTAC. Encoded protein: CTCSAPGQGNTGQLY. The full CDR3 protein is CTCSAPGQGNTGQLYF.

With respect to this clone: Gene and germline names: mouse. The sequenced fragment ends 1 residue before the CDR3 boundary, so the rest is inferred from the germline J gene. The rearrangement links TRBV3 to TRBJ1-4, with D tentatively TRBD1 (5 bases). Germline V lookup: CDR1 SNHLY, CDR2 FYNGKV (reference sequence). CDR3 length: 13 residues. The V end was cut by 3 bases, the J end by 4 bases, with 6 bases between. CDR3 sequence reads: CASSFDSNERLFF. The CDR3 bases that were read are TGTGCCAGCAGCTTCGACAGCAACGAAAGATTATTT.

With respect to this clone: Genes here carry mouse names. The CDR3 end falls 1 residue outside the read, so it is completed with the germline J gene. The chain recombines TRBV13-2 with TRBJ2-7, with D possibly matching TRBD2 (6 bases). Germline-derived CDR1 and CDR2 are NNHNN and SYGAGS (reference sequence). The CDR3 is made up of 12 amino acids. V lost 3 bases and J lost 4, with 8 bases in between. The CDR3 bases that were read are TGTGCCAGCGGTGCGTGGGGGTATGAACAGTAC. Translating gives CASGAWGYEQY. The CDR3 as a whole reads CASGAWGYEQYF.

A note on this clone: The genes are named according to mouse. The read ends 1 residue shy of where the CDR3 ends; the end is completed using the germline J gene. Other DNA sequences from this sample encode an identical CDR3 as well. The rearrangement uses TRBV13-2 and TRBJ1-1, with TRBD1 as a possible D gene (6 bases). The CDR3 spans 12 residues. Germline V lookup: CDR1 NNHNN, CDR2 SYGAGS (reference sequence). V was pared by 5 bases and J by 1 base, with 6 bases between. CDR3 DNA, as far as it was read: TGTGCCAGCGGGGACAGAAACACAGAAGTCTTC. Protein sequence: CASGDRNTEVF. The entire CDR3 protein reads CASGDRNTEVFF.

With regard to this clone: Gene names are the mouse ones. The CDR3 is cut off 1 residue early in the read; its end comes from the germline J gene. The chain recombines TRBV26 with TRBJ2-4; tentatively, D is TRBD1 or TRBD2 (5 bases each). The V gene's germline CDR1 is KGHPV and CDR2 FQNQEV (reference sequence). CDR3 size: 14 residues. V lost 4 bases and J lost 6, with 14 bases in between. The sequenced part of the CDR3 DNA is TGTGCCAGCAGTCCCCCGGGACGAGGGAACACCTTGTAC. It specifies CASSPPGRGNTLY. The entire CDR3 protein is CASSPPGRGNTLYF.

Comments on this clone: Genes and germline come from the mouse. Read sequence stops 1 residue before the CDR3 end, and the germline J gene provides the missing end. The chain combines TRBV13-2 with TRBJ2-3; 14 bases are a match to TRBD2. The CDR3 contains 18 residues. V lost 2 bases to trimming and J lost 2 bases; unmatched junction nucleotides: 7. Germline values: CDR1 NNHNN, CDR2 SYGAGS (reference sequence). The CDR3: CASGEVRDWGGYAETLYF. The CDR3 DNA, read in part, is TGTGCCAGCGGTGAAGTCCGGGACTGGGGGGGCTATGCAGAAACGCTGTAT.

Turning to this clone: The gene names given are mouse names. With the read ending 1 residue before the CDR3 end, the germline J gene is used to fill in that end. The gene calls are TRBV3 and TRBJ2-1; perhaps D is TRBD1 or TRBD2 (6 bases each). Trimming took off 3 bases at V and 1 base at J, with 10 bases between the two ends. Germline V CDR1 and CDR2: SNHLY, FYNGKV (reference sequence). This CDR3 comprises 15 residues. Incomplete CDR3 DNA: TGTGCCAGCAGCTTCTCGGGGGCAAACTATGCTGAGCAGTTC. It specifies CASSFSGANYAEQF. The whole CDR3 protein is CASSFSGANYAEQFF.

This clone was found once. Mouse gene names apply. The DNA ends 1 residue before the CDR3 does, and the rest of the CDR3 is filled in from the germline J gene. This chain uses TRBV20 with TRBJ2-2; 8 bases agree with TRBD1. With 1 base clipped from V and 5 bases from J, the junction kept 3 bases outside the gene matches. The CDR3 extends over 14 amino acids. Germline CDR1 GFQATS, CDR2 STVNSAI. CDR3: CGARGQGWTGQLYF. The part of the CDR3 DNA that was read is TGTGGTGCTAGGGGACAGGGGTGGACCGGGCAGCTCTAC.